The next 7 T cell receptor beta chains were all read from a single sample in a study of T cell changes during pregnancy in multiple sclerosis. Profiling relied on immunoSEQ multiplex PCR, and the TCRdb table lists in-frame clones only, not all of them. The repertoire has 47,000 or so clones, 94% of them found once; the top ten carry under 0.55%. Here the sequenced sample was CD4+ T cells from peripheral blood mononuclear cells, taken in the first trimester of pregnancy. The receptors stem from a female donor with multiple sclerosis, enrolled in a pregnancy study.

This chain connects TRBV19 to TRBJ1-5, with 11 bases aligning to TRBD1. J was trimmed by 3 bases and V by 4 bases; bases with no gene match: 5. In germline, CDR1 is LNHDA, CDR2 SQIVND (reference sequence). The CDR3 has 16 residues. CDR3 region: CASSTRDRGYNQPQHF. The CDR3 DNA reads TGTGCCAGTAGTACACGGGACAGGGGGTACAATCAGCCCCAGCATTTT.

This chain links TRBV7-9 with TRBJ2-2, with D uncertain. This CDR3 comprises 12 residues. Looked up from germline, CDR1 is SEHNR and CDR2 is FQNEAQ (reference sequence). V was trimmed by 6 bases and J by 8 bases, leaving 10 bases between them. CDR3 nucleotides: TGTGCCAGCAGTTTCTTCCCGGGGGAGCTGTTTTTT. It encodes CASSFFPGELFF.

V and J are TRBV5-1 and TRBJ2-3; tentatively, D is TRBD2 (6 bases). Germline V gene lookup returns CDR1 SGHRS and CDR2 YFSETQ. There are 16 residues in the CDR3. V dropped 4 bases and J dropped 1 base, with 16 bases sitting between them. The CDR3 protein is CASSLPSGGGTDTQYF. CDR3 bases: TGCGCCAGCAGCCTCCCGTCCGGCGGGGGCACAGATACGCAGTATTTT. Variable domain in full (rest from reference TRBV5-1 and TRBJ2-3): KAGVTQTPRYLIKTRGQQVTLSCSPISGHRSVSWYQQTPGQGLQFLFEYFSETQRNKGNFPGRFSGRQFSNSRSEMNVSTLELGDSALYLCASSLPSGGGTDTQYFGPGTRLTVL.

J is TRBJ2-2 and V is TRBV27; no firm D call. This CDR3 comprises 12 residues. V lost 5 bases and J lost 1, with 2 bases in between. Germline CDR1 reads MNHEY; CDR2 reads SMNVEV (reference sequence). The CDR3 region is CASSQNTGELFF. CDR3 sequence (DNA): TGTGCCAGCAGTCAGAACACCGGGGAGCTGTTTTTT.

The chain combines TRBV7-8 with TRBJ1-1, with 7 positions matching TRBD1. With 5 bases clipped from V and 4 bases from J, the junction kept 7 bases outside the gene matches. This CDR3 comprises 14 residues. Germline assignment: CDR1 SGHVS and CDR2 FQNEAQ. CDR3 sequence (DNA): TGTGCCAGCAGCCCGGGGACAGTGGCCACTGAAGCTTTCTTT. This codes for CASSPGTVATEAFF.

The rearrangement joins TRBV13 to TRBJ1-2; 7 positions match TRBD1. This CDR3 has 12 amino acids. CDR1 PRHDT and CDR2 FYEKMQ come from the germline V gene (reference sequence). V shed 5 bases and J 10 bases; nucleotides not matched to a gene: 7. The CDR3 sequence: CASSINRGFYTF. DNA for the CDR3: TGTGCCAGCAGCATAAACAGGGGTTTCTACACCTTC. Full variable domain (missing parts from reference TRBV13 and TRBJ1-2): AAGVIQSPRHLIKEKRETATLKCYPIPRHDTVYWYQQGPGQDPQFLISFYEKMQSDKGSIPDRFSAQQFSDYHSELNMSSLELGDSALYFCASSINRGFYTFGSGTRLTVV.

The chain employs TRBV5-6 and TRBJ1-6; D gene uncertain. The CDR3 has 13 residues. The germline CDR1 and CDR2 sequences are SGHDT and YYEEEE. V gave up 0 bases and J gave up 9 bases, with 7 bases separating them. CDR3 loop: CASSLGRISPLHF. For the CDR3, the DNA is TGTGCCAGCAGCTTGGGGAGGATTTCACCCCTCCACTTT.